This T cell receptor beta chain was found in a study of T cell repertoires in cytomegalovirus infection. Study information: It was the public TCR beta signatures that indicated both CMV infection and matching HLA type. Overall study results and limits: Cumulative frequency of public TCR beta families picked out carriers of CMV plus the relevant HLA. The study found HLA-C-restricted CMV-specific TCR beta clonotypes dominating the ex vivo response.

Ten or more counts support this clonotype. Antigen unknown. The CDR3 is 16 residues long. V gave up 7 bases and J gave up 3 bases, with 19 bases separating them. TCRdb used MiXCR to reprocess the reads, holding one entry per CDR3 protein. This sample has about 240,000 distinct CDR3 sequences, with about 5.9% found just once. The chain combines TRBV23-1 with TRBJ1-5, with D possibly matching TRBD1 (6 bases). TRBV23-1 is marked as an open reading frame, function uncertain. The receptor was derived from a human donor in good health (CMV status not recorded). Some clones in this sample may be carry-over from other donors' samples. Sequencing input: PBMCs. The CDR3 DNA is TGCGCCAGCATCCCGCGGGACAAAACTCTCAATCAGCCCCAGCATTTT. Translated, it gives CASIPRDKTLNQPQHF.